The 17 T cell receptor beta chains presented below share a single source sample, sequenced in a study of blood T cell repertoires in COVID-19. Generated by immunoSEQ multiplex PCR, the TCRdb table keeps only in-frame clones and is missing some. In the table there are more than 110,000 clones, 78% of which are singletons. Sequencing was carried out using PBMCs or T cells enriched from blood (not recorded which). These receptors came from a woman aged 45-65 years who had recovered from COVID-19.

The chain employs TRBV2 and TRBJ1-1, with D maybe TRBD1 (5 bases). The germline V and J ends were trimmed by 0 bases and 5 bases, with 10 bases remaining between them. Germline values: CDR1 SNHLY, CDR2 FYNNEI. The CDR3 has 14 amino acids. The CDR3 region has the DNA TGTGCCAGCAGTGAAGCGGGGGAGGGTACTGAAGCTTTCTTT. Its translation: CASSEAGEGTEAFF.

V is TRBV28 and J is TRBJ2-3; 8 nucleotides line up with TRBD1. The CDR3 totals 15 residues. The germline gives CDR1 MDHEN, CDR2 SYDVKM. The ends lost 5 bases at V and 4 bases at J; junction bases unmatched: 8. CDR3 nucleotide sequence: TGTGCCAGCAGTCCCTGGACAGGGATGGCAGATACGCAGTATTTT. This translates into CASSPWTGMADTQYF.

The rearrangement links TRBV21-1 to TRBJ2-3; the table assigns TRBD2, which was not confirmed against the DNA. TRBV21-1 is a pseudogene segment. This CDR3 comprises 11 residues. The CDR3 region has the DNA TGTGCCAGCTTCTACACAGATACGCAGTATTTT. It encodes CASFYTDTQYF.

The chain combines TRBV7-2 with TRBJ1-5; maybe TRBD1 (5 bases). CDR3 size: 13 residues. Trimming removed 5 bases from V and 5 bases from J, with 10 bases in between. Germline V gene sequence: CDR1 SGHTA, CDR2 FQGNSA. The CDR3 coding sequence is TGTGCCAGCAGCAACGGGGACTATCAGCCCCAGCATTTT. This encodes CASSNGDYQPQHF.

The chain joins TRBV5-1 to TRBJ2-2; D gene ambiguous. This CDR3 comprises 12 residues. Per germline, CDR1 SGHRS and CDR2 YFSETQ. V dropped 8 bases and J dropped 3 bases, with 8 bases sitting between them. In DNA form, the CDR3 reads TGCGCCAGTTCCCGGGACACCGGGGAGCTGTTTTTT. The encoded protein is CASSRDTGELFF.

This clone appeared many times. The chain couples TRBV10-3 to TRBJ1-2; 10 positions match TRBD1. Germline V gene lookup returns CDR1 ENHRY and CDR2 SYGVKD. The junction had 5 bases not matched to a gene; V was cut back by 2 bases and J by 2 bases. The CDR3 sequence is 16 residues long. This chain's CDR3 is CAISERDRGTNYGYTF. The CDR3 coding sequence is TGTGCCATCAGTGAGCGGGACAGGGGAACGAACTATGGCTACACCTTC.

This rearrangement joins TRBV7-6 to TRBJ2-1; D gene unclear. Germline V gene sequence: CDR1 SGHVS, CDR2 FNYEAQ. Trimming removed 1 base at V and 2 bases at J, with 9 bases between. This CDR3 has 15 amino acids. The CDR3 sequence is CASSLDSPPYNEQFF. The CDR3 DNA follows: TGTGCCAGCAGCTTAGACAGCCCACCCTACAATGAGCAGTTCTTC. Looking up the rest from reference TRBV7-6 and TRBJ2-1 gives the full variable domain: GAGVSQSPRYKVTKRGQDVALRCDPISGHVSLYWYRQALGQGPEFLTYFNYEAQQDKSGLPNDRFSAERPEGSISTLTIQRTEQRDSAMYRCASSLDSPPYNEQFFGPGTRLTVL.

This clone has just a few counts. The chain has TRBV2 and TRBJ2-7; D possibly corresponds to TRBD1 (6 bases). The CDR3 totals 13 residues. Germline loops: CDR1 SNHLY, CDR2 FYNNEI. Trimming cost V 11 bases and J 0 bases, with 14 bases left between them. The CDR3, as DNA: TGTGCCGGACGACAGGTTCGCTCCTACGAGCAGTACTTC. Protein product: CAGRQVRSYEQYF.

This clone was found once. The DNA for the CDR3 is TGTGCCAGCAGTGAAGCGCGGAACACTGAAGCTTTCTTT. This encodes CASSEARNTEAFF. The V and J genes are TRBV6-1 and TRBJ1-1; D is unclear. V shed 0 bases and J shed 1 base, with 3 bases lying between them. CDR1 is MNHNS and CDR2 is SASEGT in the germline V gene. The length of the CDR3 is 13 residues.

The rearrangement links TRBV19 to TRBJ1-4; possibly TRBD1 for D (6 bases). The germline V gene encodes CDR1 LNHDA and CDR2 SQIVND (reference sequence). There are 14 residues in the CDR3. V shed 6 bases and J shed 8 bases, with 16 bases lying between them. CDR3 protein: CASRSGTRDEKLFF. The DNA for the CDR3 is TGTGCCAGTAGGTCAGGGACAAGGGACGAAAAACTGTTTTTT.

The rearrangement links TRBV10-2 to TRBJ1-2; the D gene is possibly TRBD1 (6 bases). The germline V gene has CDR1 WSHSY and CDR2 SAAADI. Trimming stripped 3 bases from V and 4 bases from J, with 15 bases between. The CDR3 has 15 residues. This CDR3 reads CASSEVLGTLYGYTF. Here the CDR3 DNA reads TGCGCCAGCAGTGAAGTGTTGGGGACACTCTATGGCTACACCTTC.

The rearrangement joins TRBV7-6 to TRBJ1-5, with TRBD1 matching 11 bases. Unmatched junction bases numbered 10, after V lost 5 bases and J lost 7 bases. The CDR3 length is 16 residues. CDR1 is SGHVS and CDR2 is FNYEAQ in the germline V gene. CDR3 sequence reads: CASSPQDRGPGQPQHF. The DNA of the CDR3 is TGTGCCAGCAGCCCCCAGGACAGGGGGCCTGGGCAGCCCCAGCATTTT.

The J gene is TRBJ1-4, the V gene TRBV7-9; 8 bases match TRBD1. Germline CDR1 is SEHNR and CDR2 is FQNEAQ (reference sequence). The CDR3 spans 14 residues. The V and J ends lost 4 bases and 7 bases, in that order; junction bases with no gene match: 5. The DNA of the CDR3 is TGTGCCAGCAGCTCCGGACAGGGATCTGAAAAACTGTTTTTT. This codes for CASSSGQGSEKLFF.

The chain couples TRBV27 to TRBJ1-3; TRBD1 aligns across 7 bases. The CDR3 is 15 residues long. Losses at the gene ends were 4 bases for V and 2 bases for J; bases not matched to a gene: 5. Per germline, CDR1 MNHEY and CDR2 SMNVEV (reference sequence). The CDR3 DNA sequence: TGTGCCAGCAGTTCACAGGGGCTTCCTGGAAACACCATATATTTT. Its protein is CASSSQGLPGNTIYF.

There are many counts of this clone. V usage is TRBV30 and J usage is TRBJ1-6; D is possibly TRBD1 (6 bases). The CDR3 has 13 amino acids. Germline lookup yields CDR1 GTSNPN and CDR2 SVGIG (reference sequence). Trimming left V 1 base short and J 8 bases short, with 9 bases between. The CDR3 DNA is TGTGCCTGGAGTGCACAGGGCTATTCACCCCTCCACTTT. This sequence encodes CAWSAQGYSPLHF.

CDR3 sequence reads: CASSTKGQGFNEKLFF. Written as DNA, the CDR3 is TGTGCCAGCAGCACGAAGGGACAGGGTTTTAATGAAAAACTGTTTTTT. This chain connects TRBV28 to TRBJ1-4; TRBD1 matches at 9 bases. The CDR3 totals 16 residues. V gave up 6 bases and J gave up 4 bases; unmatched junction bases: 9. Germline V gene data show CDR1 as MDHEN and CDR2 as SYDVKM.

The V gene is TRBV3-1 (or the pseudogene TRBV3-2), the J gene TRBJ2-5, with D perhaps matching TRBD1 (5 bases). This CDR3 comprises 13 residues. Trimming removed 1 base from V and 6 bases from J, with 9 bases in between. Germline CDR1 is LGHDT and CDR2 is YNNKEL (reference sequence). CDR3 residues: CASSQGRVQTQYF. CDR3 nucleotides: TGTGCCAGCAGCCAAGGCAGGGTACAGACCCAGTACTTC.